This T cell receptor (beta chain) was recovered during a study of PD-1 blockade in mismatch repair-deficient tumors. This clone appeared once. The table came from immunoSEQ multiplex PCR; TCRdb's copy has only in-frame clones and leaves some out. The table records about 49,000 clones, around three quarters of them present only once. Sequencing was performed on PBMCs, taken before pembrolizumab treatment. This sequence was found in an adult with mismatch repair-deficient cancer.

The DNA of the CDR3 is TGTGCCTGGAGTGTTAAGCGGGACTCCTACAATGAGCAGTTCTTC. This codes for CAWSVKRDSYNEQFF. The chain is built from TRBV30 and TRBJ2-1; 7 positions agree with TRBD2. The CDR3 has 15 residues. CDR1 is GTSNPN, CDR2 SVGIG, per germline (reference sequence). Germline trimming cut 0 bases from V and 0 bases from J; bases unmatched to any gene: 2.